This T cell receptor (beta chain) was recovered during a study of Graves' ophthalmopathy and Graves' hyperthyroidism. Study results and limitations: Blood also carried most expanded thyroid clonotypes exceeding 0.001 frequency.

Worth noting for this clonotype: Its antigen is undetermined.

RNA transcripts served as template for amplifying TCR beta CDR3 sequences. HTBI primers were used in a first-round RT-PCR, which preceded a second-round multiplex PCR. TCRdb itself ran the multiplex PCR reads through MiXCR, one entry per CDR3 protein. The sample records hundreds of thousands of distinct CDR3 sequences, roughly 50% being singletons. Input material: peripheral blood. This sequence originates from an adult man with Graves' ophthalmopathy.

The CDR3 nucleotides read TGTGCCAGCAGCCACCGAGGGACAGACTATGGCTACACCTTC. It codes for CASSHRGTDYGYTF. The genes are TRBV14 and TRBJ1-2; TRBD1 matches at 7 bases. Germline-derived CDR1 and CDR2 are SGHDN and FVKESK. This CDR3 spans 14 amino acids. Trimming cost V 3 bases and J 3 bases; bases outside gene matches: 4.